This T cell receptor beta chain appears in the sequencing data of a study of cytomegalovirus exposure and HLA in healthy donors. The PCR had 60 Vbeta and 13 Jbeta primers. Measured with immunoSEQ multiplex PCR; TCRdb has only the in-frame clones, and not every one. The sample includes 100,000 to 150,000 clones, 17% of them seen just once. This clone was found a few times. Germline-derived CDR1 and CDR2 are GTSNPN and SVGIG (reference sequence). The V segment lost 4 bases and the J segment 7 bases; nucleotides outside the gene matches: 9. The CDR3 contains 14 residues. This sequence originates from a female donor in good health and CMV-seropositive. The chain recombines TRBV30 with TRBJ2-1, with TRBD2 identical over 8 bases. The sample consisted of PBMCs. For the CDR3, the DNA is TGTGCCTGGACCTCTCTGCGGGGGGAAAATGAGCAGTTCTTC. Translation: CAWTSLRGENEQFF.